The 3 T cell receptor beta chains listed next were all sequenced from one sample in a study of T-cell reconstitution after alpha-beta-depleted transplantation in children. Unique molecular identifiers featured in how the TCRbeta library was prepared. TCRdb used MiXCR to reprocess the PCR reads, holding one entry per CDR3 protein. The data show about 540,000 distinct CDR3 sequences, about 18% seen once. The sample consisted of PBMCs from the stem cell graft donor, taken from the stem cell graft. The receptors derive from a human donor who donated a stem cell graft to a child with acute lymphoblastic leukemia.

Turning to this clonotype: Its ends do not fully match the called genes, so a read error is possible. CDR3 nucleotides: TGTGCCAGCAGTCCACAGGGTCATTACACTGAAGCTTTCTTC. Translating gives CASSPQGHYTEAFF. This chain uses TRBV6-1 with TRBJ1-1; D is perhaps TRBD1 (6 bases). CDR1 is MNHNS and CDR2 is SASEGT in the germline V gene. This CDR3 region has 14 residues.

The chain couples TRBV7-9 to TRBJ1-1; 8 bases are shared with TRBD1. The CDR3 is made up of 15 amino acids. Germline CDR1 reads SEHNR; CDR2 reads FQNEAQ (reference sequence). The V segment lost 5 bases and the J segment 1 base; nucleotides outside the gene matches: 6. As DNA, the CDR3 is TGTGCCAGCAGCACCTGGGACAGGCAGAACACTGAAGCTTTCTTT. Residues: CASSTWDRQNTEAFF.

The genes are TRBV5-1 and TRBJ2-7; weak D call: TRBD2 (6 bases). In germline, CDR1 is SGHRS, CDR2 YFSETQ. The ends were cut back, 4 bases at V and 7 bases at J, with 18 bases in the middle. This CDR3 region has 14 residues. CDR3 protein: CASSPGTSPGEQYF. As DNA, the CDR3 is TGCGCCAGCAGCCCCGGGACTTCGCCAGGGGAGCAGTACTTC.